This T cell receptor (beta chain) was found in a study of CD8 T cells in Susac syndrome (dated by TCRdb to the late 2010s). Concerning the study at large: The study used repertoire sequencing to test whether antigen drove CD8+ T cell activation and differentiation in Susac syndrome. The study compared CD8+ T cell repertoire clonality among over 9 healthy donors, 14 Susac syndrome patients and some 16 multiple sclerosis patients.

Looking up the germline V gene yields CDR1 SGHRS and CDR2 YFSETQ. Inclusive of the bounding cysteine and phenylalanine, the CDR3 is 15 residues long. This entry keeps only the CDR3 DNA: 45 bases, framed from base 1. As regards this clonotype: Its antigen is still unknown. Sequence at one end of the junction differs from germline and may be a read error.

High-throughput TCR beta sequencing profiled peripheral blood CD8+ and CD4+ T cells from healthy donors, Susac syndrome patients and multiple sclerosis patients. The multiple sclerosis controls were treatment-naive patients who had stable or active relapsing-remitting disease and met the revised McDonald criteria. Bulk CD8+ and CD4+ T cells were purified magnetically by negative isolation, whereas CD8+ TEMRA cells were enriched by FACS. Blood was collected in EDTA tubes and processed within 24 hours, with PBMCs isolated through density gradient centrifugation. PBMCs destined for TCR sequencing were cryopreserved in liquid nitrogen and later thawed in a 37 °C water bath. Purity of sorted or isolated CD4+, CD8+ and CD8+ TEMRA cells was at least 90%. RNA was extracted using the RNeasy kit, and about 0.5 to 1 ug of the RNA was reverse transcribed with random hexamers. The immunoSEQ multiplex PCR assay, covering 54 Vbeta and 13 Jbeta segments, was used to amplify TCR beta CDR3 regions. Bias from PCR amplification was corrected by using a synthetic template baseline for primer optimization and for computational correction. Per the source publication's procedure: Only productive sequences were kept, with reads annotated to V, D and J genes according to IMGT and analyzed in immunoSEQ Analyzer. Clonality was computed as one minus Shannon entropy normalized by log2 of the number of productive unique sequences. For each patient and control, public and private clones were evaluated among the 100 most prevalent clones. A clone was defined as Susac-specific if it was absent from the healthy and MS cohorts, from approximately 980 published viral clones and from other ImmuneACCESS disease sequences. TCRdb reanalyzed the raw reads on its own, using fastp at Q25 for trimming and MiXCR for clone calling, and kept in-frame beta chains. Identical CDR3 proteins give one entry, which carries the most common genes and DNA. For this entry, the V and J calls and clone size follow TCRdb and not the study's own pipeline. Here the sample has fewer than 300,000 distinct CDR3 sequences; approximately 85% occur a single time. The ten largest clones represent 0.11% of the sample.

Study-level results and caveats: The number of individuals in the TCR sequencing and HLA analysis was recognized as being relatively small.

The sample comprised CD8+ T cells from PBMCs. The V and J segments used are TRBV5-1 and TRBJ2-1; the central 8 bases match TRBD2. The receptor was isolated from a human donor with multiple sclerosis. The sequenced DNA is TGTGCCAGCAGCTTGGGGACTAGCTCCTACAATGAGCAGTTCTTC. Translated, it gives CASSLGTSSYNEQFF.